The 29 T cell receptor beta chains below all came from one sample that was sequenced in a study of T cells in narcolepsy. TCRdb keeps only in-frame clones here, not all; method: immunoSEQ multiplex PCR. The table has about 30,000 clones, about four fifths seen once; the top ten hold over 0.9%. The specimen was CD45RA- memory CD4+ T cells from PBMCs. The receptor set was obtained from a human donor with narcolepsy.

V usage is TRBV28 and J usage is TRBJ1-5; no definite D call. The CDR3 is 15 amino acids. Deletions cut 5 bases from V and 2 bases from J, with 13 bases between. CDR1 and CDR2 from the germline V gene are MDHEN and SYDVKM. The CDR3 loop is CASSPQAYGNQPQHF. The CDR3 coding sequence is TGTGCCAGCAGTCCCCAGGCGTACGGCAATCAGCCCCAGCATTTT.

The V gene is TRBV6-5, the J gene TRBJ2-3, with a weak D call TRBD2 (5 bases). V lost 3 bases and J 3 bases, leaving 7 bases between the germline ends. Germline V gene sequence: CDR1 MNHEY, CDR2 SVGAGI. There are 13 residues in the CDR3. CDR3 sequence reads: CASSYGSTDTQYF. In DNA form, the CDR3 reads TGTGCCAGCAGTTATGGGAGTACAGATACGCAGTATTTT.

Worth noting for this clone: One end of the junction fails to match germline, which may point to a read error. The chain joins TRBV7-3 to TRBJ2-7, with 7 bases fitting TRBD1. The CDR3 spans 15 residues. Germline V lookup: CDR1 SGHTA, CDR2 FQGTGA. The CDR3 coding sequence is TGTGCCAGCAGCGTAACAGGGGAAAGGTCCTACGAGCAGTACTTC. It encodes CASSVTGERSYEQYF. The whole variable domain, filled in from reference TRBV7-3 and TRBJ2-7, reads GAGVSQTPSNKVTEKGKYVELRCDPISGHTALYWYRQSLGQGPEFLIYFQGTGAADDSGLPNDRFFAVRPEGSVSTLKIQRTERGDSAVYLCASSVTGERSYEQYFGPGTRLTVT.

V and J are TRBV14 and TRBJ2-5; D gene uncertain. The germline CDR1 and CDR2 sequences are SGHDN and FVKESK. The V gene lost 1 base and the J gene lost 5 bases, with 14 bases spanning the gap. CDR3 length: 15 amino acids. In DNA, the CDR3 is TGTGCCAGCAGCCAAGTCTCGGGTAATGTGGAGACCCAGTACTTC. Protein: CASSQVSGNVETQYF.

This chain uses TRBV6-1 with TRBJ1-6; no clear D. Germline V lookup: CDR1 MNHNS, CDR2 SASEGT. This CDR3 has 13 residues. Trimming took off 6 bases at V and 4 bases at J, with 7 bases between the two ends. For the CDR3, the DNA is TGTGCCAGCAGAGACATTTATAATTCACCCCTCCACTTT. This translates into CASRDIYNSPLHF.

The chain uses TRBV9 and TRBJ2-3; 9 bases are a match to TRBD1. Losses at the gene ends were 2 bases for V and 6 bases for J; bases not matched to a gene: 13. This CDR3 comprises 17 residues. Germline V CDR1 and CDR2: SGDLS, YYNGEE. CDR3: CASSVDPTGGAKDTQYF. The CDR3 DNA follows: TGTGCCAGCAGCGTGGACCCGACAGGGGGGGCCAAGGATACGCAGTATTTT.

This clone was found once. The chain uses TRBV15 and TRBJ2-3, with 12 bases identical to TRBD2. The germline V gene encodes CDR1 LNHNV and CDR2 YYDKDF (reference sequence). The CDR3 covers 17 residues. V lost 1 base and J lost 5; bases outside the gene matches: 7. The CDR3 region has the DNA TGTGCCACCAGCAGAGTGCTAGCGGGGGGGCGGGGAGATACGCAGTATTTT. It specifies CATSRVLAGGRGDTQYF. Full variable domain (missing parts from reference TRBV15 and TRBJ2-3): DAMVIQNPRYQVTQFGKPVTLSCSQTLNHNVMYWYQQKSSQAPKLLFHYYDKDFNNEADTPDNFQSRRPNTSFCFLDIRSPGLGDTAMYLCATSRVLAGGRGDTQYFGPGTRLTVL.

The CDR3: CAISGSGRGEQYF. The CDR3, as DNA: TGTGCCATCAGTGGGTCCGGTCGGGGCGAGCAGTACTTC. The rearrangement uses TRBV10-3 and TRBJ2-7; D may be TRBD2 (5 bases). V was pared by 4 bases and J by 6 bases, with 13 bases between. This CDR3 is 13 amino acids long. Germline CDR1 is ENHRY and CDR2 is SYGVKD.

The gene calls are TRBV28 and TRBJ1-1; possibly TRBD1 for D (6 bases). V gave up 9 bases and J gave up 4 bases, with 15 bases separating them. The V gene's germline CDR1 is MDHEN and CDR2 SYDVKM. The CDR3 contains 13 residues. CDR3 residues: CASKGDTSTEAFF. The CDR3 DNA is TGTGCCAGTAAAGGGGACACTAGCACTGAAGCTTTCTTT.

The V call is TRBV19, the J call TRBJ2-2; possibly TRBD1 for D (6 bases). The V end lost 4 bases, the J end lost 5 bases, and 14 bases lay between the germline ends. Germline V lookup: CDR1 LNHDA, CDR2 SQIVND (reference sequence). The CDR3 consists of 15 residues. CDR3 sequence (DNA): TGTGCCAGTAGTACCCATCCAGGGGAAACCGGGGAGCTGTTTTTT. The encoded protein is CASSTHPGETGELFF.

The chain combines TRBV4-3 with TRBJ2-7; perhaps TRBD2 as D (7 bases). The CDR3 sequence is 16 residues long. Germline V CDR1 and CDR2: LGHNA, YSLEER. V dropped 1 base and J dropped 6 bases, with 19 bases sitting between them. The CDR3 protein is CASSQGGGLVGGEQYF. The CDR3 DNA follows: TGCGCCAGCAGCCAAGGCGGGGGCTTAGTCGGGGGCGAGCAGTACTTC.

This CDR3 is CASSLGRLGTIYF. The DNA for the CDR3 is TGTGCCAGCAGTTTAGGACGCTTGGGCACCATATATTTT. The chain recombines TRBV5-6 with TRBJ1-3; D gene ambiguous. The CDR3 spans 13 residues. Germline CDR1 is SGHDT and CDR2 is YYEEEE. V lost 5 bases to trimming and J lost 9 bases, with 15 bases between them.

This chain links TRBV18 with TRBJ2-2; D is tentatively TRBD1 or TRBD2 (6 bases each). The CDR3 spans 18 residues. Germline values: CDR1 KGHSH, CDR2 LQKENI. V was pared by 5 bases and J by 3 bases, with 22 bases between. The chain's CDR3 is CASSTLRVGGMDTGELFF. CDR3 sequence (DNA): TGTGCCAGCTCAACTCTCCGGGTCGGGGGCATGGACACCGGGGAGCTGTTTTTT.

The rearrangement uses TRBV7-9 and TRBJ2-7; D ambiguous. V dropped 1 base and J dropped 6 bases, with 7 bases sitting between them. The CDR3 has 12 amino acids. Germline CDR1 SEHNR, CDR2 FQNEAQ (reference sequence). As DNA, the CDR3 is TGTGCCAGCAGCTTAGATGGCTTCGAGCAGTACTTC. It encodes CASSLDGFEQYF.

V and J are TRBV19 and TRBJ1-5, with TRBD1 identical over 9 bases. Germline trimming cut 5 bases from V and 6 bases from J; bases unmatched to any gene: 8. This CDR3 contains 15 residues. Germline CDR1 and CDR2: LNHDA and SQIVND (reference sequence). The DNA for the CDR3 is TGTGCCAGTAGTCTCGGGACAGGGTCACTTCAGCCCCAGCATTTT. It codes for CASSLGTGSLQPQHF.

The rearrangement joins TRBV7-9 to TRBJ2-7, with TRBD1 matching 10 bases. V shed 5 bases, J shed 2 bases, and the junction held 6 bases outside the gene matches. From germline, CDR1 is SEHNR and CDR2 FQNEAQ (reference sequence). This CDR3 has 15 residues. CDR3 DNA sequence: TGTGCCAGCAGCCAAGGGACAGGGGCAACCTACGAGCAGTACTTC. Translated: CASSQGTGATYEQYF.

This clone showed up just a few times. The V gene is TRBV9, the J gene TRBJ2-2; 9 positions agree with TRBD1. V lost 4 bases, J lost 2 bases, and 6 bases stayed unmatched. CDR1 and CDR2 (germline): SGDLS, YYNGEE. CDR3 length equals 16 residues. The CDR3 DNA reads TGTGCCAGCAGCACTGGGACAGGGTCTAACACCGGGGAGCTGTTTTTT. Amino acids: CASSTGTGSNTGELFF.

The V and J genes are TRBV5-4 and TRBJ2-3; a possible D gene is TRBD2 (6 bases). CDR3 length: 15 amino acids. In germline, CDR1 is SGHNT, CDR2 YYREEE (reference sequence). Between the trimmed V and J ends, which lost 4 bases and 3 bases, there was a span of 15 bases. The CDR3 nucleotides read TGTGCCAGCAGCCGAGTGGCGGGACCGACAGATACGCAGTATTTT. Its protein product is CASSRVAGPTDTQYF.

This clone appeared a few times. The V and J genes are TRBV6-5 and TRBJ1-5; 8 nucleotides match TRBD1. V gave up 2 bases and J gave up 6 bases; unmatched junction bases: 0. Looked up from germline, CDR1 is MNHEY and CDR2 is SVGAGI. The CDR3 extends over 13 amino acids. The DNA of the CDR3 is TGTGCCAGCAGTTACGACAGGGGTCAGCCCCAGCATTTT. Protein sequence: CASSYDRGQPQHF.

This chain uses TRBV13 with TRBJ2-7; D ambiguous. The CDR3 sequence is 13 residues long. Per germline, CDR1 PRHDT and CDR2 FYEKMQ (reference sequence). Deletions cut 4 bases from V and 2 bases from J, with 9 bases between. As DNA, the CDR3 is TGTGCCAGCAGCTCGCTAGGCACCTACGAGCAGTACTTC. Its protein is CASSSLGTYEQYF. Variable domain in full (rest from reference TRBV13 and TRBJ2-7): AAGVIQSPRHLIKEKRETATLKCYPIPRHDTVYWYQQGPGQDPQFLISFYEKMQSDKGSIPDRFSAQQFSDYHSELNMSSLELGDSALYFCASSSLGTYEQYFGPGTRLTVT.

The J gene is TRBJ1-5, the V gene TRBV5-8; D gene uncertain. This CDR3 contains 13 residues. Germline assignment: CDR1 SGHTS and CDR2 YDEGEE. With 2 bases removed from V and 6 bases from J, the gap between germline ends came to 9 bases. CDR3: CASSLRAGQPQHF. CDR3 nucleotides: TGTGCCAGCAGCTTACGAGCTGGTCAGCCCCAGCATTTT. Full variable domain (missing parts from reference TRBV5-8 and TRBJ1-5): EAGVTQSPTHLIKTRGQQATLRCSPISGHTSVYWYQQALGLGLQFLLWYDEGEERNRGNFPPRFSGRQFPNYSSELNVNALELEDSALYLCASSLRAGQPQHFGDGTRLSIL.

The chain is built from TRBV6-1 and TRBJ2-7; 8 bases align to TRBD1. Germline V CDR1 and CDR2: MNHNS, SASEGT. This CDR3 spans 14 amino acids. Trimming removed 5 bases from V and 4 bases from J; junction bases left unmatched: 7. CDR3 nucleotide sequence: TGTGCCAGCAGTAGTTCCCAGGGGGCTTACGAGCAGTACTTC. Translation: CASSSSQGAYEQYF.

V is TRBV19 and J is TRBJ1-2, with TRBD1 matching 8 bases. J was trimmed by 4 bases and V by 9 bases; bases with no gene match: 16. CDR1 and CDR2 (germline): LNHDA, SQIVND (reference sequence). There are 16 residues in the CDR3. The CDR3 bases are TGTGCCAGCCAACGGGACAGGTCCCTCTCTGGCTATGGCTACACCTTC. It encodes CASQRDRSLSGYGYTF.

CDR3 DNA sequence: TGCGCCAGCAGTTCGGGGGGTGCAACTAATGAAAAACTGTTTTTT. Encoded protein: CASSSGGATNEKLFF. The chain employs TRBV5-1 and TRBJ1-4, with a weak D call TRBD1 (5 bases). Germline CDR1 is SGHRS and CDR2 is YFSETQ. Trimming left V 5 bases short and J 0 bases short, with 11 bases between. This CDR3 is 15 amino acids long.

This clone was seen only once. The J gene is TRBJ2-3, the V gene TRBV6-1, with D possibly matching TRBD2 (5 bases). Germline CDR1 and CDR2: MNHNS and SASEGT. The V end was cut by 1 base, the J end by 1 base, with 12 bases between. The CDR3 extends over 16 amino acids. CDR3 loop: CASSEGTARGTDTQYF. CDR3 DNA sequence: TGTGCCAGCAGTGAAGGGACTGCGCGGGGCACAGATACGCAGTATTTT.

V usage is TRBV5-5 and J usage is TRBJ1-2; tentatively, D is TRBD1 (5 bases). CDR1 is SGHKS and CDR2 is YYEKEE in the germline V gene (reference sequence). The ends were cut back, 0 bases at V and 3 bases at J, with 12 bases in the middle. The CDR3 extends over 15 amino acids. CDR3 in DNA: TGTGCCAGCAGCTTGGCCCAAGGGGACGACTATGGCTACACCTTC. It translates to CASSLAQGDDYGYTF.

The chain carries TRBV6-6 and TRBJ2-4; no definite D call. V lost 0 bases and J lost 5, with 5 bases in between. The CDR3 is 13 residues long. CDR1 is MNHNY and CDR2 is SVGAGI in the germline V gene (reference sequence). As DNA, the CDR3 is TGTGCCAGCAGTTACTCTGGAGAAAACATTCAGTACTTC. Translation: CASSYSGENIQYF.

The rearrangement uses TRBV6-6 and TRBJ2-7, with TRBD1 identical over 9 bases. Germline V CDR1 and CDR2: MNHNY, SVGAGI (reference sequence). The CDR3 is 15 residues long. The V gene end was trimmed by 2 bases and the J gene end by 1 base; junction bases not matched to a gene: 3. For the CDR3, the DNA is TGTGCCAGCAGTTACCGTGACAGGGGGTCCTACGAGCAGTACTTC. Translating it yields CASSYRDRGSYEQYF.

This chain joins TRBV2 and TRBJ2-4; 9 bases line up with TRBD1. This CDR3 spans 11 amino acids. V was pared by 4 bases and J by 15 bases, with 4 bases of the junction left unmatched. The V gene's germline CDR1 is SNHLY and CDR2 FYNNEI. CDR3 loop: CASSVDRGMYF. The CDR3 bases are TGTGCCAGCAGTGTGGACAGGGGAATGTACTTC.